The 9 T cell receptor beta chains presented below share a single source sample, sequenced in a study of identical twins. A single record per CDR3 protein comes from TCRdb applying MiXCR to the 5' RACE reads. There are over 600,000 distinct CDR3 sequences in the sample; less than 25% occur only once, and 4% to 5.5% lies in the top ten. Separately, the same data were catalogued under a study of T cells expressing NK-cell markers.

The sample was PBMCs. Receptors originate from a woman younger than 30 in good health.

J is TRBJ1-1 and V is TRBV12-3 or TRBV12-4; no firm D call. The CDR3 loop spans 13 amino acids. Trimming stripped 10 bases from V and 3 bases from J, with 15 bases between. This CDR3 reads CATHYSEDTEAFF. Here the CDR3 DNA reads TGTGCCACCCATTATTCAGAGGACACTGAAGCTTTCTTT.

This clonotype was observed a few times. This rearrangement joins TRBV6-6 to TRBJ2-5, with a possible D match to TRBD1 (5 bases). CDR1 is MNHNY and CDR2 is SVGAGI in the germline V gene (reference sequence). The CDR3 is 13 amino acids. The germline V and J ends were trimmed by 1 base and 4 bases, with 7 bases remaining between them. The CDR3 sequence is CASSYWTRETQYF. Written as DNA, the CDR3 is TGTGCCAGCAGTTACTGGACACGAGAGACCCAGTACTTC.

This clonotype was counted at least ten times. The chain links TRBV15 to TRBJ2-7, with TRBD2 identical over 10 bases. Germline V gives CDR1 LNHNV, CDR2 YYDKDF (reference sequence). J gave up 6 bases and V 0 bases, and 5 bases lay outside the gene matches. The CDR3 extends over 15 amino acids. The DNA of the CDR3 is TGTGCCACCAGCAGAGATCGAGCGGGAGGGCGCGAGCAGTACTTC. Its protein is CATSRDRAGGREQYF. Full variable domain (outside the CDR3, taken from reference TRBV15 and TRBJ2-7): DAMVIQNPRYQVTQFGKPVTLSCSQTLNHNVMYWYQQKSSQAPKLLFHYYDKDFNNEADTPDNFQSRRPNTSFCFLDIRSPGLGDTAMYLCATSRDRAGGREQYFGPGTRLTVT.

The CDR3 region has the DNA TGTGCCAGCAGTTTAGCGGGGGTTAGGTACAATGAGCAGTTCTTC. Translated: CASSLAGVRYNEQFF. V gene TRBV12-3 or TRBV12-4 combines with J gene TRBJ2-1; D may be TRBD1 or TRBD2 (5 bases each). The V end lost 0 bases, the J end lost 4 bases, and 10 bases lay between the germline ends. The CDR3 consists of 15 residues.

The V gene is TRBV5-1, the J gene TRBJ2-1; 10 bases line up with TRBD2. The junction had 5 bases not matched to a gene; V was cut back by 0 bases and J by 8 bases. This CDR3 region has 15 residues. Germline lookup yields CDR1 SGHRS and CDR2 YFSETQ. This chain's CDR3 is CASSLVVSGGHEQFF. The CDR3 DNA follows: TGCGCCAGCAGCTTGGTAGTTAGCGGGGGGCATGAGCAGTTCTTC. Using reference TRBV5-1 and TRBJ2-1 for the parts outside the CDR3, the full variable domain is KAGVTQTPRYLIKTRGQQVTLSCSPISGHRSVSWYQQTPGQGLQFLFEYFSETQRNKGNFPGRFSGRQFSNSRSEMNVSTLELGDSALYLCASSLVVSGGHEQFFGPGTRLTVL.

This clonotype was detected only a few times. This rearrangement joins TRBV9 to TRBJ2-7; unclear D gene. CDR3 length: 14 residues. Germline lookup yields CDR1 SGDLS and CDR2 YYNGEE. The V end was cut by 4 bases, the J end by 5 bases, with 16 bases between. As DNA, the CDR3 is TGTGCCAGCAGCCCCCGGCCCCGTCCCCACGAGCAGTACTTC. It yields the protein CASSPRPRPHEQYF.

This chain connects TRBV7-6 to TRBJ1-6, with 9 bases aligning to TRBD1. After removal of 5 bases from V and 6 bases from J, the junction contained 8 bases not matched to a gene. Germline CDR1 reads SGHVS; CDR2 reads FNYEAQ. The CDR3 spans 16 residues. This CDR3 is CASSLSDRGTNSPLHF. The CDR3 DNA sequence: TGTGCCAGCAGCCTCTCGGACAGGGGCACTAATTCACCCCTCCACTTT.

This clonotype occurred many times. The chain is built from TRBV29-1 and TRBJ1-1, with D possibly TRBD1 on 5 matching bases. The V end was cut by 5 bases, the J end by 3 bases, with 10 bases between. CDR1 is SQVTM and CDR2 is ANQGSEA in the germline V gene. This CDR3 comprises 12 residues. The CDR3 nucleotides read TGCAGCGTTTCCCGGGGGGACACTGAAGCTTTCTTT. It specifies CSVSRGDTEAFF.

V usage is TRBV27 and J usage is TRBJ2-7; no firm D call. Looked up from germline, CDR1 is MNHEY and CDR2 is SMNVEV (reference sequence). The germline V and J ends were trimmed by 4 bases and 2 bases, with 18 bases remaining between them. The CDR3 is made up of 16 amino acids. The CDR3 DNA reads TGTGCCAGCAGTTCATTCCGACACAGTGTGACCTACGAGCAGTACTTC. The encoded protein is CASSSFRHSVTYEQYF.